These 10 T cell receptor beta chains were all obtained from the same sample, sequenced in a study of tumor-infiltrating lymphocytes in glioblastoma multiforme. TCR beta libraries were built from RNA through three nested multiplex PCR rounds using modified ARM-PCR. TCRdb fed the multiplex PCR reads into MiXCR, producing one record per CDR3 protein. The sample shows 10,000 or so distinct CDR3 sequences, about three quarters of them seen only once. Sequencing input: brain tumor tissue. These receptors were taken from a male donor with glioblastoma.

The rearrangement uses TRBV20-1 and TRBJ1-2; 11 positions match TRBD1. CDR1 and CDR2 (germline): DFQATT, SNEGSKA (reference sequence). After removal of 5 bases from V and 2 bases from J, the junction contained 4 bases not matched to a gene. This CDR3 contains 14 residues. DNA for the CDR3: TGCAGTGCTCTCCGGACAGGGGGCAACTATGGCTACACCTTC. It encodes CSALRTGGNYGYTF.

This clonotype was seen just once. Germline and junction disagree at one end, which may indicate a read error. The chain is built from TRBV11-1 and TRBJ1-1; D is unresolved. The CDR3 runs 14 residues. Germline V gives CDR1 SGHAT, CDR2 FQDESV (reference sequence). The CDR3 is CSSSLEEWESEALF. The CDR3 nucleotides are TGTTCCAGCAGCCTAGAGGAGTGGGAAAGCGAGGCTTTATTT.

The chain uses TRBV10-2 and TRBJ2-7; TRBD2 agrees at 13 bases. Germline-derived CDR1 and CDR2 are WSHSY and SAAADI. Trimming took 6 bases from V and 0 from J; bases not matched to a gene: 8. This CDR3 contains 17 residues. CDR3 loop: CASSKLAGGPASYEQYF. In nucleotides, the CDR3 is TGCGCCAGCAGCAAACTAGCGGGAGGGCCAGCCTCCTACGAGCAGTACTTC.

In the case of this clonotype: Compared with germline, one end of the junction differs, possibly owing to a read error. The CDR3 loop reads CARSLAVRGPTRNAQFF. The CDR3 DNA reads as TGTGCCAGGAGCTTAGCAGTAAGGGGGCCTACGCGCAATGCGCAGTTCTTC. This rearrangement joins TRBV11-2 to TRBJ2-1; 7 positions match TRBD1. This CDR3 region has 17 residues. Germline CDR1 reads SGHAT; CDR2 reads FQNNGV.

The gene calls are TRBV11-3 and TRBJ1-1; D uncertain. The CDR3 consists of 14 residues. The V end lost 0 bases, the J end lost 6 bases, and 11 bases lay between the germline ends. In germline, CDR1 is SGHNT, CDR2 YENEEA. The CDR3 here is CASSLDDRGSEAFF. DNA of the CDR3: TGTGCCAGCAGCTTAGATGACCGAGGATCTGAAGCTTTCTTT.

In regard to this clonotype: Germline and junction disagree at one end, which may indicate a read error. The chain joins TRBV14 to TRBJ1-2; perhaps TRBD1 as D (5 bases). The CDR3 covers 15 residues. The germline gives CDR1 SGHDN, CDR2 FVKESK. The CDR3, as DNA: TGTGCCAGCCGCCAAGACAGTGTATCAGCCTATGGCTACACCTTC. Amino acids: CASRQDSVSAYGYTF.

This rearrangement joins TRBV29-1 to TRBJ2-5; unclear D gene. Germline CDR1 and CDR2: SQVTM and ANQGSEA. The CDR3 consists of 10 residues. Trimming cost V 6 bases and J 4 bases, with 6 bases left between them. The CDR3 loop reads CSVSTETQYF. The CDR3 DNA reads as TGCAGCGTAAGCACAGAGACCCAGTACTTC.

The V gene is TRBV29-1, the J gene TRBJ1-2; D unclear. The V gene lost 3 bases and the J gene lost 8 bases, with 13 bases spanning the gap. CDR1 and CDR2 from the germline V gene are SQVTM and ANQGSEA. The CDR3 sequence is 12 residues long. The CDR3 loop is CSVDREGRGYTF. The CDR3 coding sequence is TGCAGCGTTGATAGGGAGGGAAGAGGCTACACCTTC.

This clonotype was observed many times. V and J are TRBV27 and TRBJ2-3, with D tentatively TRBD2 (6 bases). Germline V CDR1 and CDR2: MNHEY, SMNVEV (reference sequence). Deletions cut 2 bases from V and 2 bases from J, with 8 bases between. The CDR3 covers 14 residues. The CDR3 DNA follows: TGTGCCAGCAGTTTACTAGCGCCCACAGATACGCAGTATTTT. This translates into CASSLLAPTDTQYF.

The rearrangement links TRBV6-1 to TRBJ2-7; 7 bases fit TRBD1. With 4 bases clipped from V and 0 bases from J, the junction kept 0 bases outside the gene matches. This CDR3 comprises 13 residues. Germline loops: CDR1 MNHNS, CDR2 SASEGT. The CDR3 sequence is CASSGDSSYEQYF. The CDR3 nucleotides are TGTGCCAGCAGTGGGGACAGCTCCTACGAGCAGTACTTC.